A selection of T cell receptor beta chains follows, all from one sample in a study of T cell responses to AZD1222 COVID-19 vaccine. The assay was immunoSEQ multiplex PCR, and TCRdb's table has in-frame clones only and misses some. The sample shows around 100,000 clones, about nine tenths of them seen only once. The source material was peripheral blood, sampled on day 0 of AZD1222 vaccination. These TCRs come from an adult in good health. The CDR3 runs from the conserved cysteine through the conserved F or W. Fields, in order: clone size, J gene, D gene, CDR3 length, V gene, CDR3 protein, CDR3 DNA. D genes are given only for firm matches. For some rows the clone size is stated as once, few or many, or as a class when expanded; others skip it.

- | TRBJ2-2 | - | 14 | TRBV4-2 | CASSQIRGAGELFF | TGTGCCAGCAGCCAAATTCGAGGGGCCGGGGAGCTGTTTTTT
- | TRBJ2-1 | TRBD2 | 13 | TRBV28 | CASAGGVKNEQFF | TGTGCCTCAGCCGGGGGGGTGAAGAATGAGCAGTTCTTC
- | TRBJ1-6 | - | 14 | TRBV30 | CAWSRDFQNSPLHF | TGTGCCTGGAGCAGGGACTTCCAGAATTCACCCCTCCACTTT
- | TRBJ1-1 | TRBD1 | 14 | TRBV6-1 | CASSEDRGYTEAFF | TGTGCCAGCAGTGAAGACAGGGGATACACTGAAGCTTTCTTT
- | TRBJ2-5 | - | 15 | TRBV7-2 | CASSLGLSLQETQYF | TGTGCCAGCAGCTTAGGACTTAGCCTCCAAGAGACCCAGTACTTC
- | TRBJ1-1 | TRBD1 | 14 | TRBV5-6 | CASSLVDRVTEAFF | TGTGCCAGCAGCTTGGTGGACAGGGTCACTGAAGCTTTCTTT
once | TRBJ1-1 | - | 11 | TRBV30 | CAWSVRAEAFF | TGTGCCTGGAGTGTACGAGCGGAAGCTTTCTTT
- | TRBJ2-5 | - | 13 | TRBV12-3/TRBV12-4 | CASSSQGIKTQYF | TGTGCCAGCAGTTCTCAGGGGATCAAGACCCAGTACTTC
- | TRBJ1-2 | - | 13 | TRBV14 | CASSLRRDYGYTF | TGTGCCAGCAGCCTGCGGCGGGACTATGGCTACACCTTC
- | TRBJ1-1 | - | 15 | TRBV28 | CASSLAHSLDLQAFF | TGTGCCAGCAGTTTAGCCCACTCCCTTGATCTGCAAGCTTTCTTT
- | TRBJ2-2 | TRBD2 | 18 | TRBV6-1 | CASSGIKRGALSPGELFF | TGTGCCAGCAGTGGCATCAAGCGGGGCGCCTTATCCCCCGGGGAGCTGTTTTTT
once | TRBJ1-2 | TRBD1 | 16 | TRBV6-1 | CASSERLGTAGRGYTF | TGTGCCAGCAGTGAAAGACTTGGGACAGCCGGCCGTGGCTACACCTTC
- | TRBJ2-6 | - | 14 | TRBV25-1 | CASSDNSGANVLTF | TGTGCCAGCAGTGACAACTCTGGGGCCAACGTCCTGACTTTC
- | TRBJ2-2 | - | 18 | TRBV7-2 | CASSLVGPGQGNTGELFF | TGTGCCAGCAGCTTAGTCGGTCCAGGGCAGGGGAACACCGGGGAGCTGTTTTTT
- | TRBJ2-1 | - | 13 | TRBV12-3/TRBV12-4 | CASTPRPLSEQFF | TGTGCCAGCACCCCAAGACCGTTGTCAGAGCAGTTCTTC
- | TRBJ1-6 | - | 14 | TRBV3-1/TRBV3-2 | CASSQENGNSPLHF | TGTGCCAGCAGCCAAGAGAACGGGAATTCACCCCTCCACTTT
- | TRBJ2-3 | TRBD1 | 16 | TRBV19 | CASSPRTGRLADTQYF | TGTGCCAGTAGTCCCCGGACAGGGAGGTTGGCAGATACGCAGTATTTT
- | TRBJ1-2 | - | 13 | TRBV12-3/TRBV12-4 | CASSLPSAYGYTF | TGTGCCAGCAGTTTACCATCGGCCTATGGCTACACCTTC
- | TRBJ1-2 | - | 12 | TRBV5-6 | CASSRTSLGYTF | TGTGCCAGCAGCCGGACTTCCCTAGGCTACACCTTC
- | TRBJ1-2 | - | 18 | TRBV4-1 | CASSQEFSRDPTNYGYTF | TGCGCCAGCAGCCAAGAGTTCTCCAGGGACCCAACTAACTATGGCTACACCTTC
- | TRBJ2-2 | - | 14 | TRBV2 | CASSVPYNTGELFF | TGTGCCAGCAGTGTTCCTTACAACACCGGGGAGCTGTTTTTT
- | TRBJ1-2 | - | 15 | TRBV2 | CASLAESLSNYGYTF | TGTGCCAGCCTGGCAGAGAGCCTTTCTAACTATGGCTACACCTTC
- | TRBJ1-5 | - | 14 | TRBV27 | CASSLVGGNQPQHF | TGTGCCAGCAGTTTAGTAGGGGGGAATCAGCCCCAGCATTTT
medium-sized | TRBJ1-1 | - | 13 | TRBV12-3/TRBV12-4 | CASSLVGGTEAFF | TGTGCCAGCAGTTTGGTAGGGGGAACTGAAGCTTTCTTT
- | TRBJ1-3 | - | 14 | TRBV9 | CASSSPARGNTIYF | TGTGCCAGCAGCTCACCCGCACGTGGAAACACCATATATTTT
- | TRBJ2-5 | - | 14 | TRBV25-1 | CASRLRGGGETQYF | TGTGCCAGCAGGTTGAGGGGAGGAGGAGAGACCCAGTACTTC
- | TRBJ2-1 | TRBD1 | 16 | TRBV11-2 | CASSRQGRNLYNEQFF | TGTGCCAGTAGTAGACAGGGTCGAAACCTATACAATGAGCAGTTCTTC
once | TRBJ2-1 | TRBD1 | 17 | TRBV4-1 | CASSSKRPDREEDEQFF | TGCGCCAGCAGCTCAAAGCGCCCGGACAGGGAGGAAGATGAGCAGTTCTTC
once | TRBJ1-1 | - | 13 | TRBV12-3/TRBV12-4 | CASSLIEGTEAFF | TGTGCCAGCAGTTTGATTGAGGGCACTGAAGCTTTCTTT
- | TRBJ1-6 | - | 13 | TRBV6-5 | CASSYERDSPLHF | TGTGCCAGCAGTTACGAGAGGGATTCACCCCTCCACTTT
- | TRBJ2-3 | - | 13 | TRBV27 | CASSLLGADTQYF | TGTGCCAGCAGTTTATTAGGCGCAGATACGCAGTATTTT
- | TRBJ1-1 | - | 13 | TRBV5-1 | CASSYGSNTEAFF | TGCGCCAGCAGTTACGGCTCAAACACTGAAGCTTTCTTT
- | TRBJ1-3 | TRBD1 | 18 | TRBV10-3 | CAISESAGQGAGGNTIYF | TGTGCCATCAGTGAGTCCGCGGGACAGGGGGCTGGTGGAAACACCATATATTTT
- | TRBJ2-1 | TRBD2 | 13 | TRBV6-1 | CASSEESSGEQFF | TGTGCCAGCAGTGAAGAGAGTAGCGGGGAGCAGTTCTTC
- | TRBJ1-2 | TRBD1 | 17 | TRBV18 | CASSPDYRGAGNYGYTF | TGTGCCAGCTCACCGGATTACAGGGGAGCGGGGAACTATGGCTACACCTTC
- | TRBJ1-5 | - | 13 | TRBV27 | CATPWGGPQPQHF | TGTGCCACTCCTTGGGGGGGGCCTCAGCCCCAGCATTTT
- | TRBJ1-2 | TRBD1 | 16 | TRBV4-1 | CASSQTTGGGNYGYTF | TGCGCCAGCAGCCAAACGACAGGGGGTGGTAACTATGGCTACACCTTC
- | TRBJ2-5 | TRBD2 | 15 | TRBV9 | CASSGTSGGVETQYF | TGTGCCAGCAGCGGGACTAGCGGGGGTGTTGAGACCCAGTACTTC
- | TRBJ2-3 | - | 17 | TRBV18 | CASSPNTNRVGTDTQYF | TGTGCCAGCTCACCAAACACGAACAGGGTTGGCACAGATACGCAGTATTTT
- | TRBJ2-2 | - | 15 | TRBV19 | CASSIETGGTGELFF | TGTGCCAGTAGTATAGAAACAGGAGGCACCGGGGAGCTGTTTTTT
- | TRBJ2-3 | - | 13 | TRBV3-1/TRBV3-2 | CASSQGHTDTQYF | TGTGCCAGCAGCCAAGGGCACACAGATACGCAGTATTTT
few | TRBJ2-7 | - | 15 | TRBV5-1 | CASSWGRDRSYEQYF | TGCGCCAGCAGCTGGGGCCGCGACCGTTCCTACGAGCAGTACTTC
- | TRBJ2-1 | TRBD1 | 15 | TRBV5-1 | CASSPGTGGGNEQFF | TGCGCCAGCAGCCCCGGGACAGGGGGCGGGAATGAGCAGTTCTTC
- | TRBJ2-2 | TRBD1 | 16 | TRBV6-1 | CASSEPGQGSTGELFF | TGTGCCAGCAGTGAACCGGGACAGGGTTCCACCGGGGAGCTGTTTTTT
- | TRBJ1-3 | - | 11 | TRBV7-9 | CASSLGYTIYF | TGTGCCAGCAGCTTAGGGTACACCATATATTTT
- | TRBJ2-3 | - | 13 | TRBV7-6 | CASSLTGPDTQYF | TGTGCCAGCAGCCTCACGGGCCCAGATACGCAGTATTTT
few | TRBJ1-1 | - | 13 | TRBV12-3/TRBV12-4 | CASSLVLGTEAFF | TGTGCCAGCAGTTTAGTCTTGGGCACTGAAGCTTTCTTT
- | TRBJ1-1 | - | 17 | TRBV28 | CASSSPRGSVGNTEAFF | TGTGCCAGCAGTTCACCTAGAGGGAGTGTAGGGAACACTGAAGCTTTCTTT